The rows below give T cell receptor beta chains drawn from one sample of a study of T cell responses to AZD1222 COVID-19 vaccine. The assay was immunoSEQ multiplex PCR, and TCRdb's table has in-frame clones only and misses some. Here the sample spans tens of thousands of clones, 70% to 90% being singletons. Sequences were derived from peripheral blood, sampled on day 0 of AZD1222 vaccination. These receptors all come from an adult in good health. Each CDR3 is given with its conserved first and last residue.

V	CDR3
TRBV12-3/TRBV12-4	CASKGQINSPLHF
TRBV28	CASSPQGTKPYGYTF
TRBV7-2	CASSQGQGYYEQYF
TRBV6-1	CASSDGGVSVYEQYF
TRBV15	CATSNSGGGARSPLHF
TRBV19	CASSIALGGTEAFF
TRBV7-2	CASSLGIPGETQHF
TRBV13	CASSQGLAGGSGETQYF
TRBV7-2	CASSWTSGPYEQYF
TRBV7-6	CASSPRGSGGRVEETQYF
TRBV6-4	CASRYTGVYNSPLHF
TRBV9	CASSVLSSGDNEQFF
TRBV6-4	CASSDSAGGNSPLHF
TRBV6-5	CASSPFKSPLHF
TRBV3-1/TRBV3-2	CASSLKGLGGYTF
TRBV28	CASSSDGPYGYTF
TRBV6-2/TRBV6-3	CASSSPRYQETQYF
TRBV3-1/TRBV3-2	CASSQDRGRPTFF
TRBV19	CASSPSTGTGGGYTF
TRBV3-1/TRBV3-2	CASSPVKETQYF
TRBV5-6	CASGSSGGWETQYF
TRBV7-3	CASSRNRDNTGELFF
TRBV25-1	CASSVGNRGNNEKLFF
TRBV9	CASSAGDGTYEQYF
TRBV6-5	CASLFGAAKNIQYF
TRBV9	CASSLGGDGNTIYF
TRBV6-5	CASRNSWGNEQFF
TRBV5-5	CASSLDVGELFF
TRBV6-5	CASSYGGFTEAFF
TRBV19	CASVDRLALGYTF
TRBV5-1	CASSLREANSPLHF
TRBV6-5	CASSSSGGASGNTIYF
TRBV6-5	CASSSSGGTEAFF
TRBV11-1	CASSLGQVIQETQYF
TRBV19	CASSIAGQPFQPQHF
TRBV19	CASSIRPYNQPQHF
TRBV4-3	CASSPGDRGTNYGYTF
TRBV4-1	CASSQDGAPHQPQHF
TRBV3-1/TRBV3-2	CASSQDLAGGRVGQPQHF
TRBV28	CASTANYGYTF
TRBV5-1	CASSLGTWGANVLTF
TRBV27	CASNPGAGAVNYEQYF
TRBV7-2	CASSLWGDGELFF
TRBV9	CASSVAAPADTQYF
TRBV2	CAIKKLQGAGELFF
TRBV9	CASSPLGGGNEELFF
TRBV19	CASSPADGYEQYF
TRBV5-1	CASSHPGQRSYEQYF
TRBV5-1	CASSLVGLDTEAFF
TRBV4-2	CASSPYGQGVQNNSPLHF
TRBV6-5	CASSLLGNYGYTF
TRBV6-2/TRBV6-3	CASSYAQGVSYEQYF
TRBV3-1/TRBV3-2	CASSRTEETQYF
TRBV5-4	CASSLTSGGKETQYF
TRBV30	CAWRPGGNTGELFF
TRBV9	CASSATTTNEKLFF
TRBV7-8	CASSLGGGTEAFF
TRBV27	CASSSRSAGLLANYGYTF
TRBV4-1	CASSSGGAGGNTGELFF